This T cell receptor beta chain was identified during a study of fetal regulatory T cell absence and autoimmunity. Study-level background: IPEX patients had exocrine pancreas autoimmunity without clinical diabetes.

Points from the study as a whole: Oligoclonal TCR enrichment in pancreas over cord blood reached over 90-fold for some clones. Cord blood and pancreas showed broadly similar TRB gene family usage. In IPEX syndrome, oligoclonal enrichment was read as supporting prenatal antigen-driven autoimmunity in the pancreas.

About this clone: The antigen remains unidentified.

Trimming cost V 2 bases and J 3 bases; bases outside gene matches: 7. The CDR3 loop spans 16 amino acids. The germline V gene encodes CDR1 SGHNT and CDR2 YENEEA. Using immunoSEQ multiplex PCR, the repertoire was profiled, and TCRdb retains in-frame clones only, with some absent. The data contain 95,000 to 100,000 clones, 55% to 75% of them singletons. This receptor was taken from a male donor with IPEX syndrome. The sequenced material came from pancreas tissue. The chain is built from TRBV11-3 and TRBJ2-1; 7 bases align to TRBD2. CDR3 in amino acids: CASSLRSGGFYNEQFF. CDR3 sequence (DNA): TGTGCCAGCAGCTTAAGGTCGGGGGGTTTCTACAATGAGCAGTTCTTC.